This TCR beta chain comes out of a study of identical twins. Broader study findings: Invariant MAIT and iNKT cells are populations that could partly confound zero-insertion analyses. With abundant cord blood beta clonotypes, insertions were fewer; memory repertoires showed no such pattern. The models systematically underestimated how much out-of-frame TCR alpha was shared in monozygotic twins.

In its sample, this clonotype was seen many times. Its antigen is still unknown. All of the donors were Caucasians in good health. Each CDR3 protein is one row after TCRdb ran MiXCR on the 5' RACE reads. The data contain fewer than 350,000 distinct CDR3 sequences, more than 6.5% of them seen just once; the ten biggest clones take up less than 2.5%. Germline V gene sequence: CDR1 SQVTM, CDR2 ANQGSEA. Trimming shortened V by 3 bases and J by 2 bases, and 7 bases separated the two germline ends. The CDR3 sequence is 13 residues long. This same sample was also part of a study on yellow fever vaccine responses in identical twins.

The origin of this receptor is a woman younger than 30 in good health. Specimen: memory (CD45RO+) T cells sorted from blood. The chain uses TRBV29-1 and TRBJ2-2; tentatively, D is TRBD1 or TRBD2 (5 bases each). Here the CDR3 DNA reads TGCAGCGTTGACCGGGACAACACCGGGGAGCTGTTTTTT. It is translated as CSVDRDNTGELFF.